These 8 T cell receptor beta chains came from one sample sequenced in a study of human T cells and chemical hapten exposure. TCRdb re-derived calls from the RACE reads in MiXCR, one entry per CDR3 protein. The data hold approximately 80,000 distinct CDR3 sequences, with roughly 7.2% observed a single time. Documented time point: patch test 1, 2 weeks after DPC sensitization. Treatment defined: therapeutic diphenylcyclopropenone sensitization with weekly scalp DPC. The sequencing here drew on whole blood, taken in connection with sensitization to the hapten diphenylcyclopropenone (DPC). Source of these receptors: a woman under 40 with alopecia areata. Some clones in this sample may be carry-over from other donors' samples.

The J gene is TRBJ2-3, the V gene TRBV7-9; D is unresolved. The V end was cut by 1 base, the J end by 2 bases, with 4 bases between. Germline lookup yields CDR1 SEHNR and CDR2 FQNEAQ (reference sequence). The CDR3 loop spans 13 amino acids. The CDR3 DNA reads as TGTGCCAGCAGCTTAGAGGCCACAGATACGCAGTATTTT. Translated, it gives CASSLEATDTQYF. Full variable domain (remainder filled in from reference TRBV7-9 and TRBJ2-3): DTGVSQNPRHKITKRGQNVTFRCDPISEHNRLYWYRQTLGQGPEFLTYFQNEAQLEKSRLLSDRFSAERPKGSFSTLEIQRTEQGDSAMYLCASSLEATDTQYFGPGTRLTVL.

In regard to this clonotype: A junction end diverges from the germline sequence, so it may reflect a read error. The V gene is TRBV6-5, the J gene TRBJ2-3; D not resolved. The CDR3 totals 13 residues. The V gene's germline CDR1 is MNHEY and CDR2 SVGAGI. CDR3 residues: CASSHPTTDTRYF. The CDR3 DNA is TGTGCCAGCAGTCATCCGACCACAGATACGCGGTATTTT.

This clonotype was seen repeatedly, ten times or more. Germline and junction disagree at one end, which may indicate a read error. Written as DNA, the CDR3 is TGTGCCAGCACCTTAAGCGGGGGGGCCTACAATGAGCAGTTCTTC. Its translation is CASTLSGGAYNEQFF. The chain links TRBV7-9 to TRBJ2-1; 10 bases map to TRBD2. Germline loops: CDR1 SEHNR, CDR2 FQNEAQ (reference sequence). The CDR3 loop spans 15 amino acids.

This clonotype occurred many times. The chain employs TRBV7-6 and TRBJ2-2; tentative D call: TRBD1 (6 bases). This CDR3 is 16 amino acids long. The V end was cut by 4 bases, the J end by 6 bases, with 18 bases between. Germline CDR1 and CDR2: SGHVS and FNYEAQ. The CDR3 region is CASSSRQALTPGELFF. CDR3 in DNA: TGTGCCAGCAGCTCCCGACAGGCTCTAACGCCCGGGGAGCTGTTTTTT.

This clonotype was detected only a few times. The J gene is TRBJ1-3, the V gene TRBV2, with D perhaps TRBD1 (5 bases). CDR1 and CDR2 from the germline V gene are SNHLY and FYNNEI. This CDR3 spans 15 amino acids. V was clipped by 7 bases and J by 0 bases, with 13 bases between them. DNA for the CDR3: TGTGCCAGCAAGGTCGGGGCCTACTCTGGAAACACCATATATTTT. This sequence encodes CASKVGAYSGNTIYF.

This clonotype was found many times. In DNA, the CDR3 is TGTGCCAGCAGTCAACTCGCGGGACAGGGGGTACGGGGGCAGTACTTC. Its translation is CASSQLAGQGVRGQYF. The rearrangement joins TRBV13 to TRBJ2-7, with 11 nucleotides matching TRBD1. This CDR3 spans 16 amino acids. CDR1 and CDR2 from the germline V gene are PRHDT and FYEKMQ (reference sequence). After removal of 6 bases from V and 9 bases from J, the junction contained 16 bases not matched to a gene.

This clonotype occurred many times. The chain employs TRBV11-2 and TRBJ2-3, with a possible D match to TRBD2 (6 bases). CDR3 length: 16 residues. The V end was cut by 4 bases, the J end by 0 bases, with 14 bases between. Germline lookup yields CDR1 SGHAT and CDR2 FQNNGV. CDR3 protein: CASSSVAVFSTDTQYF. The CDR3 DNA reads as TGTGCCAGCAGCTCAGTAGCGGTCTTTAGCACAGATACGCAGTATTTT.

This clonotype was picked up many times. The chain's CDR3 is CASRNDRGGTEAFF. The CDR3 coding sequence is TGCGCCAGCAGAAACGACAGGGGGGGTACTGAAGCTTTCTTT. V is TRBV5-1 and J is TRBJ1-1; 9 nucleotides line up with TRBD1. This CDR3 contains 14 residues. The germline gives CDR1 SGHRS, CDR2 YFSETQ. With V trimmed by 5 bases and J by 5 bases, 7 bases remained unmatched.